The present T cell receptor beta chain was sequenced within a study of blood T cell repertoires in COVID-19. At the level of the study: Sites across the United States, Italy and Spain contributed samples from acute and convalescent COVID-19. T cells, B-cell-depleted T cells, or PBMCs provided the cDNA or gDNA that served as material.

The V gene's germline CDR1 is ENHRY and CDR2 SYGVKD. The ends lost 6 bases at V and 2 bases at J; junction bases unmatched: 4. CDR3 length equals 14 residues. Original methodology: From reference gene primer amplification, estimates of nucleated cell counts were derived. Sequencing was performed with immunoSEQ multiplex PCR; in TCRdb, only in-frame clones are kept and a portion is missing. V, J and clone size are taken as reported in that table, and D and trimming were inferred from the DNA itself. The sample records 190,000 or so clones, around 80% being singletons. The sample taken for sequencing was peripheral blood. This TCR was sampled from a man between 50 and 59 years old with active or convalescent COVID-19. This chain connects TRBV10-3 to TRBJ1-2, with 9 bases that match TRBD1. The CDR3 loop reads CAIRTGGINYGYTF. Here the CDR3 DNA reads TGTGCCATCAGGACAGGGGGTATCAACTATGGCTACACCTTC.